This T cell receptor (beta chain) was identified during a study of blood T cell repertoires in COVID-19. Study background: Acute and convalescent COVID-19 specimens originated in the United States, Italy and Spain. From T cells, B-cell-depleted T cells, or PBMCs came the material, which was cDNA or gDNA.

This clone was detected only a few times. Assay used: immunoSEQ multiplex PCR; TCRdb lists only in-frame clones, some missing. The sample comprises approximately 110,000 clones, approximately 78% of which are singletons, and 7% to 9% rests with the top ten. This CDR3 is 14 amino acids long. Germline CDR1 reads MNHNY; CDR2 reads SVGAGI (reference sequence). The V end lost 6 bases, the J end lost 0 bases, and 9 bases lay between the germline ends. Material: peripheral blood. This chain uses TRBV6-6 with TRBJ1-3; D unresolved. The clonotype was recovered from a man in his 70s with acute or convalescent COVID-19. CDR3 DNA: TGTGCCAGCAGAGACATGATCTCTGGAAACACCATATATTTT. Amino acid sequence: CASRDMISGNTIYF.